The TCR beta chain described here comes from a study of shared clonotypes between healthy human individuals. Generated by immunoSEQ multiplex PCR, the TCRdb table keeps only in-frame clones and is missing some. The data show around 2,100,000 clones, with about 95% seen just once and more than 0.95% held by the top ten. It was CD45RO-negative cells, positively selected for CCR7, that made up naive CD8 cells, with terminally differentiated effector memory CD45RA+ cells excluded. CDR3 length: 15 residues. This TCR was recovered from a man aged 18 to 35 in good health. The sequenced sample was naive CD8+ T cells sorted from blood. This chain links TRBV21-1 with TRBJ2-7. TRBV21-1 is labeled a pseudogene. CDR3 in DNA: TGTGCCAGCAGTACCAAGCGGGACAGTTATTGCGAGCAGTACTTC. This encodes CASSTKRDSYCEQYF.